These 31 T cell receptor beta chains were all obtained from the same sample, sequenced in a study of T cell repertoires in cytomegalovirus infection. TCRdb called the reads again in MiXCR, with one record for every CDR3 protein. The sample records approximately 150,000 distinct CDR3 sequences, under 20% being singletons. The material sequenced was CD8+ T cells from PBMCs. These TCRs come from a human donor in good health (CMV status not recorded). Some clones in this sample may be carry-over from other donors' samples.

This clonotype was detected a few times. V is TRBV13 and J is TRBJ2-5, with TRBD2 matching 8 bases. Germline loops: CDR1 PRHDT, CDR2 FYEKMQ (reference sequence). The CDR3 has 14 residues. The junction had 4 bases not matched to a gene; V was cut back by 2 bases and J by 5 bases. The CDR3, as DNA: TGTGCCAGCAGCTTAAGGACTAGCTGGGAGACCCAGTACTTC. This gives the protein CASSLRTSWETQYF.

As for this clonotype: Mismatch with germline at one junction end may stem from a read error. The V and J genes are TRBV12-3 or TRBV12-4 and TRBJ2-7; no reliable D call. The CDR3 totals 12 residues. CDR3 region: CVSSLTTYEQYF. The CDR3 DNA reads TGTGTCAGCAGTTTAACAACCTACGAGCAGTACTTC.

This clonotype has just a few counts. The junction shows a germline mismatch at one end, possibly a read error. The chain carries TRBV6-2 or TRBV6-3 and TRBJ2-1; D is perhaps TRBD1 (6 bases). This CDR3 is 12 amino acids long. The germline gives CDR1 MNHEY, CDR2 SVGEGT. DNA of the CDR3: TGTGCCAGCAGGGACCTCACAGGGCGGCTTGTCTTC. Its protein product is CASRDLTGRLVF.

This clonotype was counted ten times or more. This chain uses TRBV11-2 with TRBJ2-1; D is unclear. V gave up 1 base and J gave up 0 bases, with 10 bases separating them. The CDR3 runs to 16 residues. Germline CDR1 SGHAT, CDR2 FQNNGV. CDR3 sequence (DNA): TGTGCCAGCAGCTTAGGGGCTGCTCACTCCTACAATGAGCAGTTCTTC. Its protein product is CASSLGAAHSYNEQFF.

Only a few counts were recorded for this clonotype. This chain connects TRBV2 to TRBJ2-1; D is uncertain. V lost 3 bases to trimming and J lost 10 bases, with 4 bases between them. The CDR3 is 10 residues long. The germline CDR1 and CDR2 sequences are SNHLY and FYNNEI. The CDR3 bases are TGTGCCAGCAGTGATGGGGAGCAGTTCTTC. Residues: CASSDGEQFF.

This clonotype was counted a few times. The J gene is TRBJ2-7, the V gene TRBV5-1; TRBD1 might be the D (6 bases). Trimming took off 4 bases at V and 2 bases at J, with 22 bases between the two ends. Germline CDR1 reads SGHRS; CDR2 reads YFSETQ. The length of the CDR3 is 17 residues. CDR3 coding DNA: TGCGCCAGCAGCCGGATAGGGATTCCCGGGACAACCTACGAGCAGTACTTC. Protein: CASSRIGIPGTTYEQYF.

This clonotype was recorded a few times. The V and J genes are TRBV6-2 or TRBV6-3 and TRBJ2-1; TRBD2 aligns across 13 bases. Germline V gene lookup returns CDR1 MNHEY and CDR2 SVGEGT. This CDR3 region has 17 residues. The V gene end was trimmed by 2 bases and the J gene end by 3 bases; junction bases not matched to a gene: 4. CDR3 region: CASSYGLAGEIYNEQFF. Here the CDR3 DNA reads TGTGCCAGCAGTTACGGACTAGCGGGAGAGATCTACAATGAGCAGTTCTTC.

The chain has TRBV7-9 and TRBJ1-1; no clear D. The germline V gene has CDR1 SEHNR and CDR2 FQNEAQ (reference sequence). The CDR3 has 14 amino acids. V lost 8 bases, J lost 1 base, and 14 bases lay in between. The DNA for the CDR3 is TGTGCCAGCTTCTGGGCTGCTTCGAACACTGAAGCTTTCTTT. Translation gives CASFWAASNTEAFF.

This clonotype came up many times. This rearrangement joins TRBV7-9 to TRBJ2-5; 7 bases line up with TRBD2. Germline CDR1 reads SEHNR; CDR2 reads FQNEAQ (reference sequence). V dropped 4 bases and J dropped 1; count of bases not matched to a gene: 3. This CDR3 is 14 amino acids long. The CDR3 is CASSSRGVQETQYF. CDR3 DNA: TGTGCCAGCAGCTCCCGGGGGGTCCAAGAGACCCAGTACTTC.

CDR3 protein: CSVGGHNSGSSYNEQFF. Written as DNA, the CDR3 is TGCAGCGTTGGGGGCCATAATAGCGGTTCTTCCTACAATGAGCAGTTCTTC. This chain uses TRBV29-1 with TRBJ2-1; D perhaps matches TRBD2 (6 bases). This CDR3 comprises 17 residues. Trimming stripped 4 bases from V and 1 base from J, with 20 bases between. Germline values: CDR1 SQVTM, CDR2 ANQGSEA.

This clonotype has just a few counts. This chain joins TRBV7-8 and TRBJ2-7, with 12 bases matching TRBD2. This CDR3 has 15 amino acids. From germline, CDR1 is SGHVS and CDR2 FQNEAQ. With V trimmed by 5 bases and J by 3 bases, 5 bases remained unmatched. The CDR3 here is CASSQGTSGYYEQYF. CDR3 DNA: TGTGCCAGCAGCCAAGGGACTAGCGGGTACTACGAGCAGTACTTC.

The chain is built from TRBV7-8 and TRBJ2-7; possibly TRBD1 or TRBD2 for D (5 bases each). Germline CDR1 SGHVS, CDR2 FQNEAQ. The CDR3 loop spans 15 amino acids. V lost 8 bases and J lost 0, with 17 bases in between. The CDR3 spells CASVPSGAFSYEQYF. In DNA form, the CDR3 reads TGTGCCAGCGTACCGTCCGGGGCCTTCTCCTACGAGCAGTACTTC.

The CDR3 sequence is CASSRGRGDNEQFF. In DNA form, the CDR3 reads TGTGCCAGCAGTCGAGGTCGGGGGGACAATGAGCAGTTCTTC. The chain recombines TRBV27 with TRBJ2-1; TRBD2 agrees at 7 bases. V gave up 5 bases and J gave up 5 bases; unmatched junction bases: 6. This CDR3 region has 14 residues. Germline CDR1 reads MNHEY; CDR2 reads SMNVEV (reference sequence).

In this sample, this clonotype turned up a few times. The V call is TRBV6-5, the J call TRBJ2-7; D uncertain. The V gene lost 6 bases and the J gene lost 3 bases, with 9 bases spanning the gap. From germline, CDR1 is MNHEY and CDR2 SVGAGI. This CDR3 has 12 residues. The CDR3 reads CASSPNIYEQYF. The CDR3, as DNA: TGTGCCAGCAGCCCCAATATCTACGAGCAGTACTTC.

The chain combines TRBV6-2 or TRBV6-3 with TRBJ1-5, with D hard to call. Trimming cost V 7 bases and J 3 bases, with 10 bases left between them. The V gene's germline CDR1 is MNHEY and CDR2 SVGEGT. The CDR3 length is 13 residues. The CDR3 spells CASMDGINQPQHF. The CDR3 DNA is TGTGCCAGCATGGACGGAATCAATCAGCCCCAGCATTTT.

V usage is TRBV7-9 and J usage is TRBJ2-5, with TRBD1 matching 10 bases. Germline CDR1 SEHNR, CDR2 FQNEAQ (reference sequence). Trimming cost V 3 bases and J 1 base; bases outside gene matches: 2. The CDR3 sequence is 15 residues long. CDR3 amino acids: CASSFRQGAQETQYF. CDR3 nucleotide sequence: TGTGCCAGCAGCTTCCGACAGGGGGCCCAAGAGACCCAGTACTTC.

This clonotype occurred a few times. The CDR3 loop is CASSLVGLAEETQYF. Written as DNA, the CDR3 is TGTGCCAGCAGCCTAGTGGGACTAGCGGAAGAGACCCAGTACTTC. The chain has TRBV7-2 and TRBJ2-5; 11 bases line up with TRBD2. Per germline, CDR1 SGHTA and CDR2 FQGNSA. V trimming: 5 bases; J trimming: 3 bases; junction bases outside the gene matches: 5. The CDR3 sequence is 15 residues long.

The V and J genes are TRBV6-5 and TRBJ2-3; unclear D gene. V gave up 10 bases and J gave up 6 bases, with 8 bases separating them. The germline gives CDR1 MNHEY, CDR2 SVGAGI. The CDR3 extends over 10 amino acids. The CDR3 sequence: CATKADTQYF. The CDR3 DNA reads as TGTGCCACCAAGGCGGATACGCAGTATTTT.

This clonotype has a count of ten or more. The chain carries TRBV7-2 and TRBJ2-7; maybe TRBD2 (6 bases). Germline CDR1 reads SGHTA; CDR2 reads FQGNSA. Between the trimmed V and J ends, which lost 1 base and 1 base, there was a span of 8 bases. The CDR3 has 14 amino acids. As DNA, the CDR3 is TGTGCCAGCAGCTTAGGACTAGGGTCCTACGAGCAGTACTTC. As protein: CASSLGLGSYEQYF.

In its sample, this clonotype was seen many times. The V and J genes are TRBV7-2 and TRBJ1-1; no definite D call. From germline, CDR1 is SGHTA and CDR2 FQGNSA. This CDR3 spans 13 amino acids. Trimming removed 5 bases from V and 0 bases from J, with 7 bases in between. The CDR3 DNA reads TGTGCCAGCAGCGATTCCTTGAACACTGAAGCTTTCTTT. It is translated as CASSDSLNTEAFF.

The chain carries TRBV6-2 or TRBV6-3 and TRBJ1-5; D is unresolved. Trimming removed 7 bases at V and 0 bases at J, with 13 bases between. Looked up from germline, CDR1 is MNHEY and CDR2 is SVGEGT. CDR3 length equals 15 residues. The DNA for the CDR3 is TGTGCCAGCAAACCCCGGGAACCTAGCAATCAGCCCCAGCATTTT. Residues: CASKPREPSNQPQHF.

This clonotype was seen at least ten times. V and J are TRBV7-2 and TRBJ1-1, with 9 bases identical to TRBD1. Looked up from germline, CDR1 is SGHTA and CDR2 is FQGNSA. J gave up 1 base and V 3 bases, and 9 bases lay outside the gene matches. CDR3 size: 17 residues. The CDR3 here is CASSFPSGQGSNTEAFF. In DNA form, the CDR3 reads TGTGCCAGCAGCTTCCCGTCGGGACAGGGTTCGAACACTGAAGCTTTCTTT. The full variable domain, its missing parts supplied by reference TRBV7-2 and TRBJ1-1, is GAGVSQSPSNKVTEKGKDVELRCDPISGHTALYWYRQSLGQGLEFLIYFQGNSAPDKSGLPSDRFSAERTGGSVSTLTIQRTQQEDSAVYLCASSFPSGQGSNTEAFFGQGTRLTVV.

This clonotype was seen a few times. The chain is built from TRBV7-8 and TRBJ1-1; TRBD1 might be the D (5 bases). V dropped 7 bases and J dropped 1 base, with 16 bases sitting between them. Per germline, CDR1 SGHVS and CDR2 FQNEAQ. The CDR3 is 15 residues long. The CDR3 nucleotides read TGTGCCAGCACCGTTCGGGGCGGCGGGAACACTGAAGCTTTCTTT. This gives the protein CASTVRGGGNTEAFF.

The chain has TRBV28 and TRBJ2-2; possible D gene TRBD2, 6 bases. CDR1 and CDR2 from the germline V gene are MDHEN and SYDVKM. With 5 bases removed from V and 5 bases from J, the gap between germline ends came to 18 bases. The CDR3 has 16 residues. CDR3 nucleotide sequence: TGTGCCAGCAGTCCACCTCCGGGGGTGGGGACCGGGGAGCTGTTTTTT. Its protein is CASSPPPGVGTGELFF.

This clonotype has more than one count but fewer than ten. V and J are TRBV6-1 and TRBJ2-3; 11 positions agree with TRBD2. Trimming removed 8 bases from V and 5 bases from J; junction bases left unmatched: 3. Germline assignment: CDR1 MNHNS and CDR2 SASEGT. This CDR3 comprises 13 residues. CDR3 residues: CASLAGGLDTQYF. The CDR3 nucleotides are TGTGCCAGCCTAGCGGGGGGTTTAGATACGCAGTATTTT.

In its sample, this clonotype was seen a few times. This chain connects TRBV28 to TRBJ2-7, with D perhaps TRBD1 or TRBD2 (5 bases each). Trimming pared 10 bases from V and 5 bases from J, leaving 21 bases between. Germline V lookup: CDR1 MDHEN, CDR2 SYDVKM. The CDR3 has 14 amino acids. This chain's CDR3 is CAISRGGVSDEQYF. In nucleotides, the CDR3 is TGTGCCATCAGCCGTGGGGGAGTAAGCGACGAGCAGTACTTC.

The chain is built from TRBV6-2 or TRBV6-3 and TRBJ2-5, with TRBD2 as a possible D gene (6 bases). The CDR3 totals 15 residues. Trimming shortened V by 7 bases and J by 2 bases, and 17 bases separated the two germline ends. CDR1 and CDR2 (germline): MNHEY, SVGEGT. The CDR3 loop is CASNEGRGYQETQYF. As DNA, the CDR3 is TGTGCCAGCAATGAGGGGCGGGGCTATCAAGAGACCCAGTACTTC.

The J gene is TRBJ2-3, the V gene TRBV28; the D gene is possibly TRBD2 (5 bases). CDR3 length equals 14 residues. V was pared by 4 bases and J by 3 bases, with 11 bases between. The V gene's germline CDR1 is MDHEN and CDR2 SYDVKM. CDR3 in DNA: TGTGCCAGCAGTTCGGGGATTGAGACAGATACGCAGTATTTT. Amino acids: CASSSGIETDTQYF.

Only a few counts were recorded for this clonotype. This chain links TRBV7-8 with TRBJ2-5; D not resolved. Trimming pared 5 bases from V and 4 bases from J, leaving 14 bases between. Germline CDR1 is SGHVS and CDR2 is FQNEAQ. The CDR3 length is 14 residues. CDR3 bases: TGTGCCAGCAGCCCAATGGCAAACAGAGAGACCCAGTACTTC. Its translation: CASSPMANRETQYF.

This CDR3 is CASMRINATQPQHF. In nucleotides, the CDR3 is TGTGCCAGCATGCGGATCAACGCCACCCAGCCCCAGCATTTT. The chain is built from TRBV28 and TRBJ1-5; D not certain. This CDR3 contains 14 residues. The germline V gene has CDR1 MDHEN and CDR2 SYDVKM. V lost 7 bases, J lost 7 bases, and 17 bases lay in between.

This rearrangement joins TRBV7-2 to TRBJ2-4; TRBD2 matches at 13 bases. V lost 3 bases to trimming and J lost 4 bases; unmatched junction nucleotides: 6. Germline loops: CDR1 SGHTA, CDR2 FQGNSA. The CDR3 runs 17 residues. The CDR3 DNA sequence: TGTGCCAGCAGCTTCCGGACTAGCGGGGGCCCAAAAAACATTCAGTACTTC. Translated: CASSFRTSGGPKNIQYF.